The 21 T cell receptor beta chains below all came from one sample that was sequenced in a study of T cell clones after liver transplantation. Sequencing was performed with immunoSEQ multiplex PCR; in TCRdb, only in-frame clones are kept and a portion is missing. The sample holds about 100,000 clones, 82% seen once. Here the sequenced sample was CD4+ T cells from blood, taken before liver transplant. These receptors came from a human donor who received a liver transplant.

J is TRBJ2-3 and V is TRBV13, with 7 bases matching TRBD2. Looked up from germline, CDR1 is PRHDT and CDR2 is FYEKMQ (reference sequence). CDR3 length: 18 residues. The V segment lost 4 bases and the J segment 0 bases; nucleotides outside the gene matches: 13. The CDR3 loop is CASSSQSGEFTSTDTQYF. In nucleotides, the CDR3 is TGTGCCAGCAGCTCCCAGAGCGGGGAGTTCACTAGCACAGATACGCAGTATTTT.

The rearrangement links TRBV5-8 to TRBJ2-7, with 8 nucleotides matching TRBD1. The CDR3 runs 15 residues. Unmatched junction bases numbered 6, after V lost 0 bases and J lost 4 bases. CDR1 is SGHTS and CDR2 is YDEGEE in the germline V gene. The CDR3 reads CASSLATGTGYEQYF. CDR3 DNA: TGTGCCAGCAGCTTGGCCACAGGGACAGGATACGAGCAGTACTTC.

Of note for this clone: The same CDR3 arises from other DNA sequences in this sample as well. J is TRBJ1-4 and V is TRBV19; tentative D call: TRBD1 (5 bases). CDR3 size: 11 residues. The V gene lost 10 bases and the J gene lost 8 bases, with 11 bases spanning the gap. Germline CDR1 LNHDA, CDR2 SQIVND (reference sequence). The CDR3 bases are TGTGCCACCAGGGAGGGCGAAAAACTGTTTTTT. Translation: CATREGEKLFF.

The V call is TRBV27, the J call TRBJ2-3; TRBD2 agrees at 7 bases. The J segment lost 3 bases and the V segment lost 5 bases, leaving 8 bases of the junction unmatched. The CDR3 contains 15 residues. Germline V gene sequence: CDR1 MNHEY, CDR2 SMNVEV (reference sequence). The CDR3 loop reads CASSTGLSLTDTQYF. In nucleotides, the CDR3 is TGTGCCAGCAGTACGGGACTATCACTTACAGATACGCAGTATTTT.

This chain joins TRBV5-1 and TRBJ2-3, with TRBD2 as a possible D gene (5 bases). Germline V gives CDR1 SGHRS, CDR2 YFSETQ. V gave up 2 bases and J gave up 0 bases, with 7 bases separating them. The CDR3 runs to 14 residues. CDR3 nucleotide sequence: TGCGCCAGCAGCTTCCCGGGAAGCACAGATACGCAGTATTTT. It is translated as CASSFPGSTDTQYF.

The chain joins TRBV7-2 to TRBJ2-2, with 10 bases fitting TRBD2. Germline assignment: CDR1 SGHTA and CDR2 FQGNSA. The CDR3 consists of 17 residues. The V gene end was trimmed by 5 bases and the J gene end by 5 bases; junction bases not matched to a gene: 11. DNA for the CDR3: TGTGCCAGCAGCCCGGGACTAGCGCTCGCCACAACCGGGGAGCTGTTTTTT. Protein sequence: CASSPGLALATTGELFF. The variable domain in full, completed from reference TRBV7-2 and TRBJ2-2, reads GAGVSQSPSNKVTEKGKDVELRCDPISGHTALYWYRQSLGQGLEFLIYFQGNSAPDKSGLPSDRFSAERTGGSVSTLTIQRTQQEDSAVYLCASSPGLALATTGELFFGEGSRLTVL.

V gene TRBV19 combines with J gene TRBJ2-3, with D unclear. Germline CDR1 and CDR2: LNHDA and SQIVND (reference sequence). Trimming cost V 7 bases and J 0 bases, with 8 bases left between them. The CDR3 totals 13 residues. The CDR3 nucleotides are TGTGCCAGTACCCCGACTAGCACAGATACGCAGTATTTT. Protein sequence: CASTPTSTDTQYF.

The chain links TRBV19 to TRBJ1-2; D gene uncertain. The CDR3 has 13 residues. Trimming took 3 bases from V and 4 from J, leaving 9 bases between them. Per the germline V gene, CDR1 is LNHDA and CDR2 is SQIVND (reference sequence). The CDR3 nucleotides read TGTGCCAGTAGTATCATGGCCAGCTATGGCTACACCTTC. Protein sequence: CASSIMASYGYTF.

This clone was seen just once. This chain uses TRBV6-4 with TRBJ1-1; D is possibly TRBD1 (5 bases). The CDR3 length is 11 residues. The germline V and J ends were trimmed by 2 bases and 7 bases, with 5 bases remaining between them. Germline V gene sequence: CDR1 MRHNA, CDR2 SNTAGT. The CDR3 DNA sequence: TGTGCCAGCAGTGACAGGGGTGAAGCTTTCTTT. Protein sequence: CASSDRGEAFF.

The chain carries TRBV25-1 and TRBJ2-1; 9 positions match TRBD2. V dropped 6 bases and J dropped 5; count of bases not matched to a gene: 5. CDR1 is MGHDK, CDR2 SYGVNS, per germline. CDR3 length equals 14 residues. The CDR3 nucleotides read TGTGCCAGCAGGCGAGGCGGGGGGGACAATGAGCAGTTCTTC. Its protein product is CASRRGGGDNEQFF.

This clone was detected a few times. This chain joins TRBV7-8 and TRBJ2-5; D gene uncertain. V was cut by 0 bases and J by 5 bases, with 13 bases left in between. This CDR3 is built from 15 residues. The germline V gene encodes CDR1 SGHVS and CDR2 FQNEAQ. The CDR3 DNA sequence: TGTGCCAGCAGCTTAGCGCTTGGCGAATTGGAGACCCAGTACTTC. Encoded protein: CASSLALGELETQYF.

This rearrangement joins TRBV28 to TRBJ1-2, with D possibly matching TRBD1 (5 bases). Germline-derived CDR1 and CDR2 are MDHEN and SYDVKM. Trimming stripped 3 bases from V and 6 bases from J, with 17 bases between. The CDR3 is 15 amino acids. The CDR3 DNA reads TGTGCCAGCAGTTTTACGGGCAGGGATCTTCATGGCTACACCTTC. It codes for CASSFTGRDLHGYTF.

The V gene is TRBV7-9, the J gene TRBJ2-1; D is perhaps TRBD1 (6 bases). Germline loops: CDR1 SEHNR, CDR2 FQNEAQ (reference sequence). The length of the CDR3 is 13 residues. Trimming cost V 1 base and J 8 bases, with 9 bases left between them. The DNA of the CDR3 is TGTGCCAGCAGCTTAGATGCAGGGGATGAGCAGTTCTTC. Amino acid sequence: CASSLDAGDEQFF.

The chain uses TRBV11-1 and TRBJ2-7, with D tentatively TRBD1 (5 bases). CDR3 size: 15 residues. Germline assignment: CDR1 SGHAT and CDR2 FQDESV (reference sequence). V gave up 0 bases and J gave up 0 bases, with 9 bases separating them. Here the CDR3 DNA reads TGTGCCAGCAGCTTAGCTGCAGGGAACTCCTACGAGCAGTACTTC. The encoded protein is CASSLAAGNSYEQYF.

The J gene is TRBJ2-5, the V gene TRBV9; no reliable D call. The length of the CDR3 is 13 residues. CDR1 and CDR2 from the germline V gene are SGDLS and YYNGEE. V was cut by 2 bases and J by 3 bases, with 8 bases left in between. CDR3 nucleotides: TGTGCCAGCAGCGTTGCACCAGAAGAGACCCAGTACTTC. It is translated as CASSVAPEETQYF.

The chain combines TRBV7-2 with TRBJ2-7; 9 positions agree with TRBD1. Unmatched junction bases numbered 9, after V lost 4 bases and J lost 5 bases. CDR3 length: 15 residues. Looked up from germline, CDR1 is SGHTA and CDR2 is FQGNSA. The CDR3 spells CASSSWTGDRNEQYF. The DNA for the CDR3 is TGTGCCAGCAGCTCTTGGACAGGGGATAGGAACGAGCAGTACTTC. Full variable domain (missing parts from reference TRBV7-2 and TRBJ2-7): GAGVSQSPSNKVTEKGKDVELRCDPISGHTALYWYRQSLGQGLEFLIYFQGNSAPDKSGLPSDRFSAERTGGSVSTLTIQRTQQEDSAVYLCASSSWTGDRNEQYFGPGTRLTVT.

The chain is built from TRBV7-3 and TRBJ2-3; 10 bases map to TRBD2. CDR1 SGHTA and CDR2 FQGTGA come from the germline V gene. Germline trimming cut 5 bases from V and 4 bases from J; bases unmatched to any gene: 9. The CDR3 sequence is 16 residues long. In nucleotides, the CDR3 is TGTGCCAGCAGCCCGGGGAGCGGGAGGGGGGCAGATACGCAGTATTTT. It is translated as CASSPGSGRGADTQYF. Using reference TRBV7-3 and TRBJ2-3 for the parts outside the CDR3, the full variable domain is GAGVSQTPSNKVTEKGKYVELRCDPISGHTALYWYRQSLGQGPEFLIYFQGTGAADDSGLPNDRFFAVRPEGSVSTLKIQRTERGDSAVYLCASSPGSGRGADTQYFGPGTRLTVL.

V and J are TRBV28 and TRBJ2-1; 14 bases are shared with TRBD2. The length of the CDR3 is 15 residues. CDR1 and CDR2 (germline): MDHEN, SYDVKM. The V and J ends lost 3 bases and 10 bases, in that order; junction bases with no gene match: 5. The CDR3 spells CASSLGTSGSREQFF. The CDR3 DNA reads TGTGCCAGCAGTTTGGGGACTAGCGGGAGTAGGGAGCAGTTCTTC.

This clone showed up just once. The chain links TRBV5-1 to TRBJ2-7; 13 bases line up with TRBD2. V gave up 4 bases and J gave up 2 bases; unmatched junction bases: 3. The germline V gene encodes CDR1 SGHRS and CDR2 YFSETQ. CDR3 length equals 15 residues. The CDR3 nucleotides read TGCGCCAGCAGCCCCGGACTAGCGGGAGCCTACGAGCAGTACTTC. Its translation is CASSPGLAGAYEQYF.

The V and J genes are TRBV6-5 and TRBJ1-6; maybe TRBD1 (6 bases). This CDR3 comprises 13 residues. V lost 6 bases and J 9 bases, leaving 12 bases between the germline ends. Germline CDR1 reads MNHEY; CDR2 reads SVGAGI. DNA of the CDR3: TGTGCCAGCAGGCCCAAGGGGGGTTCACCCCTCCACTTT. Translation: CASRPKGGSPLHF.

The gene calls are TRBV7-8 and TRBJ1-2; D is uncertain. This CDR3 has 15 residues. The germline CDR1 and CDR2 sequences are SGHVS and FQNEAQ. V lost 0 bases and J lost 7, with 15 bases in between. The CDR3 loop is CASSLAVGRRSGYTF. For the CDR3, the DNA is TGTGCCAGCAGCTTAGCGGTGGGCAGAAGGAGTGGCTACACCTTC.